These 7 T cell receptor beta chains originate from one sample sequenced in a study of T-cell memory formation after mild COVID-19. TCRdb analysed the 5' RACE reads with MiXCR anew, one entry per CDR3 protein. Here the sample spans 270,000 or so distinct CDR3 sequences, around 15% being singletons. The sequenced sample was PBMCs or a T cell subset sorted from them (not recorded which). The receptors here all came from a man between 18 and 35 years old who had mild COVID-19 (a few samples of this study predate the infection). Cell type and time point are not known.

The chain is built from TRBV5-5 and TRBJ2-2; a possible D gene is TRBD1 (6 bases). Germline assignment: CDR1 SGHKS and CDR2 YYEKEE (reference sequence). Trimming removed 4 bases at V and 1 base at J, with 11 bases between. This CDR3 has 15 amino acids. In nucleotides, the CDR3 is TGTGCCAGCAGCCGGCAACAGGGGAACACCGGGGAGCTGTTTTTT. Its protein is CASSRQQGNTGELFF.

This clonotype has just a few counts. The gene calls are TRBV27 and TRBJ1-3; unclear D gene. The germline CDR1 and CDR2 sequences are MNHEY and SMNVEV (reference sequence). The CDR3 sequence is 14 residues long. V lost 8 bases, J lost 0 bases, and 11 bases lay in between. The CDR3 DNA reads TGTGCCAGCTCAGCCCTGACCTCTGGAAACACCATATATTTT. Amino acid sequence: CASSALTSGNTIYF.

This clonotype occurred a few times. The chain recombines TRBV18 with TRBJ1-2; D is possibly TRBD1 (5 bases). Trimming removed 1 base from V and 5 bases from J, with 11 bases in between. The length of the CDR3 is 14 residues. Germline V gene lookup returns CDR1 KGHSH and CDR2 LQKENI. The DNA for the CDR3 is TGTGCCAGCTCACCACGGGGGACGGGGTATGGCTACACCTTC. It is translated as CASSPRGTGYGYTF.

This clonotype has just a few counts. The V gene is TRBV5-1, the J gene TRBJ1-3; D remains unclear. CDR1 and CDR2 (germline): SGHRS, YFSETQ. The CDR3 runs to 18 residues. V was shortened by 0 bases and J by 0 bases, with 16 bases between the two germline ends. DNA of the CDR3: TGCGCCAGCAGCTTGGGCTTAGCAGGCGTCAGCTCTGGAAACACCATATATTTT. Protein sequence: CASSLGLAGVSSGNTIYF.

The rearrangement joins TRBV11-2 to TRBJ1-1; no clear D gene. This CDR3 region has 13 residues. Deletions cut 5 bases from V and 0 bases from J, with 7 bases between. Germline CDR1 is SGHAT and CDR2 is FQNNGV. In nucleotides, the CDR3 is TGTGCCAGCAGCCAGTCCCTGAACACTGAAGCTTTCTTT. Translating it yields CASSQSLNTEAFF.

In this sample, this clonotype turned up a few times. The CDR3 reads CASSHGGGIRNIQYF. The CDR3 nucleotides read TGTGCCAGCAGCCACGGGGGGGGGATCCGAAACATTCAGTACTTC. The chain employs TRBV7-2 and TRBJ2-4; the match to TRBD2 covers 8 bases. The CDR3 consists of 15 residues. V trimming: 5 bases; J trimming: 6 bases; junction bases outside the gene matches: 9. CDR1 SGHTA and CDR2 FQGNSA come from the germline V gene.

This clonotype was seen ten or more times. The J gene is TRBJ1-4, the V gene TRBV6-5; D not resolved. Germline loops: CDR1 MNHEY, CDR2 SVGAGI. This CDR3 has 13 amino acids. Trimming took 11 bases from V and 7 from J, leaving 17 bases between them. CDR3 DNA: TGTGCCTCGCGGTTGGGGAGGCGTGAAAAACTGTTTTTT. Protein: CASRLGRREKLFF.